Sequencing of this TCR beta chain was carried out in a study of cytomegalovirus exposure and HLA in healthy donors. The study's findings and limits: An observed cluster of highly shared sequence variants was recorded as a likely sequencing artifact. Because they were indistinguishable, some V segments, including TRBV6-2 and TRBV6-3, were excluded.

Researchers ran the PCR with 60 Vbeta and 13 Jbeta primers. TCRdb's table, derived via immunoSEQ multiplex PCR, lists solely in-frame clones and lacks some. The table has roughly 200,000 clones, around 83% seen once. Turning to this clone: Its antigen is not identified.

Trimming left V 1 base short and J 4 bases short, with 7 bases between. CDR3 length equals 13 residues. Germline V gene lookup returns CDR1 SEHNR and CDR2 FQNEAQ (reference sequence). This chain uses TRBV7-9 with TRBJ1-2; D not resolved. This clonotype originated in a young woman in good health and CMV-seronegative. What was sequenced was PBMCs. The CDR3 loop reads CASSLVSGYGYTF. CDR3 nucleotides: TGTGCCAGCAGCTTAGTTTCAGGCTATGGCTACACCTTC.